This T cell receptor (beta chain) was identified during a study of identical twins (dated by TCRdb to between 2015 and 2016). Study-wide context: To test whether fetal clonotypes persist, the study used deep sequencing on TCR alpha and beta repertoires from monozygotic twins, unrelated adults of various ages, and cord blood. To rule out contamination, the twin experiments were replicated at different times with different library preparation protocols.

The paper's findings and limits, for the study overall: Abundant cord blood beta clonotypes carried fewer insertions; young adult naive repertoires showed a weaker similar trend, while memory repertoires showed none. A weaker excess of twin sharing was found in beta out-of-frame sequences because the signal-to-noise ratio was lowered by fewer shared sequences. Out-of-frame TCR alpha sequences shared between twins showed an excess of low generation-probability sequences compared with coincidental sharing between unrelated individuals. Recombination models systematically underestimated out-of-frame TCR alpha sharing in monozygotic twins but agreed with sharing between unrelated individuals. Because the same donors could not be followed over many years, conclusions were based on cross-sectional statistical analysis. Invariant T cells such as MAIT and iNKT could partly confound zero-insertion analyses, although diverse VJ usage argued against such confounding for most clonotypes.

Only healthy Caucasian donors were included. Three pairs of female monozygotic twins, all aged roughly 18 to 29 years, were included in the twin cohort. Positive isolation kits from Invitrogen were used to isolate the CD4+ and CD8+ T cell populations. The CDR3 covers 16 residues, taking in both the cysteine and the phenylalanine. Kept here is only the CDR3 DNA, which spans 48 bases and is read in frame from base 1. To prepare the library, 5' RACE was applied. This sample was sequenced with an Illumina HiSeq 2000. A universal primer binding site was added through template switching, and the final cDNA carried a unique molecular identifier so that TCR cDNA molecules could be counted accurately. Specific primers in the conserved constant-segment region were used to synthesize first-strand cDNA for TCR alpha and beta chains. Each cDNA library was double barcoded, with a SMART-Mk sample barcode plus Illumina barcodes, to control for contamination. TruSeq adapter sequences and Illumina sample barcodes were added in two successive PCR steps. Sequencing of the TCR alpha and beta cDNA libraries was done on the Illumina HiSeq platform using custom primers. From the authors' description of their analysis: Raw reads were processed with MiGEC to extract unique molecular identifiers, and MiXCR was used to determine CDR3 positions. Recombination models were inferred per individual with the repgenHMM and IGoR tools using an EM algorithm. Shared clonotype analysis was performed with the tcR package in R, normalizing sharing by the product of cloneset sizes. To study raw recombination without the effects of thymic and clonal selection, out-of-frame nonproductive sequences were analyzed. TCRdb ran its own pipeline on the public reads, namely fastp trimming at Q25 and MiXCR clone calling, and kept in-frame beta chains. Rows are unified per CDR3 protein, each entry keeping the most common DNA and genes. The V and J calls here are based on TCRdb, not the publication. The sample data list hundreds of thousands of distinct CDR3 sequences, and 20% to 30% of these were observed just once. 2.5% to 3.5% of the sample comes from the top ten.

Note on this clonotype: The clone's antigen remains unknown. The junction differs from germline at one of its ends, possibly a read error.

These data were also reused for a study on T cells expressing NK-cell markers. Taken from the second paper: TCR beta-chain repertoires were profiled in sorted CD3+CD56+NKG2C+, CD3+CD56+NKG2C- and CD3+CD56-NKG2C+ T-cell subsets from several donors. Among the eight sequenced donors, only one was HCMV-seronegative, while the other seven were HCMV-seropositive. To restrict sorting to alphabetaTCR-expressing T cells, an anti-gammadeltaTCR antibody was added in several experiments. For six donors, the dominant CD3+CD56+NKG2C+ clonotypes were among the top 10 CD8+ clonotypes and accounted for about 1.0-7.5% of CD8+ T cells. Those dominant clonotypes were again the most abundant among CD3+CD56-NKG2C+ cells in several donors, at about 28.3-65%. Whether the expanded NKG2C-expressing T cell clones were specific for HCMV antigens remained unclear. The study sequenced eight donors, all healthy volunteers chosen at random: three men and five women. HCMV serostatus was determined by detecting HCMV-specific IgG in serum with a commercial ELISA kit. MIGEC handled demultiplexing of the reads and grouping by UMI, while MiTCR was used to assemble and quantify clonotypes. Only TCR cDNA sequences supported by at least two reads were kept to exclude erroneous sequences. Downstream repertoire analysis used the tcR package, and clonotypes were matched across fractions by CDR3 nucleotide sequence plus V segment. VDJmatch was used to annotate antigen specificity against VDJdb, with one amino acid substitution in CDR3 permitted.

This sequence uses TRBV12-3 or TRBV12-4 and TRBJ2-3; TRBD2 aligns with 11 central bases. This receptor was obtained from a woman aged 18-29 years in good health. The sample consisted of CD4+ T cells sorted from blood. The CDR3 in this case is CASSSSGRSHTDTQYF. The nucleotide sequence is TGTGCCAGTAGTTCTAGCGGGAGGTCCCACACAGATACGCAGTATTTT.